This T cell receptor (beta chain) was captured in a study of CD8 T cells in ankylosing spondylitis. This clonotype showed up many times. Its specificity is unknown. This CDR3 spans 15 amino acids. Germline V gene lookup returns CDR1 SGHRS and CDR2 YFSETQ. With 3 bases removed from V and 2 bases from J, the gap between germline ends came to 11 bases. The study, taken as a whole, reports: Clones linked to disease were reported to show significant enrichment in matched ankylosing spondylitis synovial fluid. Ankylosing spondylitis blood appeared to be characterized by a TCR beta motif of several highly homologous variants.

TCRdb reprocessed the 5' RACE reads with MiXCR, giving one entry per CDR3 protein. The table lists some 350,000 distinct CDR3 sequences, under 15% of them singletons, with less than 1.1% in the top ten. The sequence derives from a male donor with ankylosing spondylitis or in good health (not recorded which). Sequencing was performed on blood, either unsorted or a sorted T cell fraction (not recorded which). V gene TRBV5-1 combines with J gene TRBJ2-2; D is perhaps TRBD1 (5 bases). CDR3 sequence reads: CASSSSGHNTGELFF. The CDR3 region has the DNA TGCGCCAGCAGCTCCTCCGGACACAACACCGGGGAGCTGTTTTTT. The full variable domain, with the rest looked up from reference TRBV5-1 and TRBJ2-2, is KAGVTQTPRYLIKTRGQQVTLSCSPISGHRSVSWYQQTPGQGLQFLFEYFSETQRNKGNFPGRFSGRQFSNSRSEMNVSTLELGDSALYLCASSSSGHNTGELFFGEGSRLTVL.